This T cell receptor (beta chain) derives from a study of blood T cell repertoires in COVID-19. Assignments of participants to cohorts depended upon their own reported clinical history. Measured with immunoSEQ multiplex PCR; TCRdb has only the in-frame clones, and not every one. This table has over 200,000 clones, 65% to 90% appearing once. V lost 5 bases to trimming and J lost 5 bases, with 10 bases between them. The CDR3 loop spans 13 amino acids. Germline CDR1 reads SGHAT; CDR2 reads FQNNGV. This chain joins TRBV11-2 and TRBJ2-1, with D possibly TRBD2 on 5 matching bases. The receptor comes from a man aged 18 to 30 who had recovered from COVID-19. Sequenced input: PBMCs or T cells enriched from blood (not recorded which). CDR3 coding DNA: TGTGCCAGCAGCGTTACTAGAGACAATGAGCAGTTCTTC. Translation gives CASSVTRDNEQFF. The full variable domain, in which reference TRBV11-2 and TRBJ2-1 provide the parts outside the CDR3, is EAGVAQSPRYKIIEKRQSVAFWCNPISGHATLYWYQQILGQGPKLLIQFQNNGVVDDSQLPKDRFSAERLKGVDSTLKIQPAKLEDSAVYLCASSVTRDNEQFFGPGTRLTVL.